The 12 T cell receptor beta chains given below trace back to one sample, sequenced in a study of early stage breast cancer tumors. This table comes from immunoSEQ multiplex PCR, and its TCRdb copy is limited to in-frame clones, with some not included. The data hold some 48,000 clones, with around 83% observed a single time. Material for sequencing was blood. The receptors here all came from a person aged 45-65 years with breast cancer.

This chain joins TRBV4-2 and TRBJ2-3; 10 bases match TRBD1. CDR3 size: 16 residues. The V segment lost 6 bases and the J segment 4 bases; nucleotides outside the gene matches: 10. Germline CDR1 LGHNA, CDR2 YNFKEQ. The CDR3 nucleotides are TGTGCCAGCAGACAGAGACAGGGGGCTACGTCAGATACGCAGTATTTT. This gives the protein CASRQRQGATSDTQYF.

The V and J genes are TRBV18 and TRBJ1-4; 11 nucleotides line up with TRBD1. The V segment lost 4 bases and the J segment 8 bases; nucleotides outside the gene matches: 9. This CDR3 is built from 16 residues. CDR1 KGHSH and CDR2 LQKENI come from the germline V gene. The CDR3 loop is CASSQTAGTGGEKLFF. The CDR3, as DNA: TGTGCCAGCTCACAGACGGCCGGGACAGGGGGAGAAAAACTGTTTTTT.

In its sample, this clone was seen a few times. V is TRBV19 and J is TRBJ1-3; no reliable D call. From germline, CDR1 is LNHDA and CDR2 SQIVND (reference sequence). The CDR3 spans 15 residues. Trimming removed 3 bases from V and 0 bases from J, with 9 bases in between. The CDR3 sequence is CASSIQASSGNTIYF. The DNA for the CDR3 is TGTGCCAGTAGTATTCAGGCGAGCTCTGGAAACACCATATATTTT. The entire variable domain, with the rest obtained from reference TRBV19 and TRBJ1-3, is as follows: DGGITQSPKYLFRKEGQNVTLSCEQNLNHDAMYWYRQDPGQGLRLIYYSQIVNDFQKGDIAEGYSVSREKKESFPLTVTSAQKNPTAFYLCASSIQASSGNTIYFGEGSWLTVV.

This chain connects TRBV6-5 to TRBJ2-2; possibly TRBD1 for D (5 bases). V lost 5 bases and J 5 bases, leaving 9 bases between the germline ends. CDR1 MNHEY and CDR2 SVGAGI come from the germline V gene. The CDR3 sequence is 13 residues long. This CDR3 is CASSAQGTGELFF. CDR3 nucleotide sequence: TGTGCCAGCAGTGCGCAGGGAACCGGGGAGCTGTTTTTT.

The CDR3 is CASSRLQGSNEQYF. CDR3 coding DNA: TGTGCCAGCTCACGACTACAGGGTTCGAACGAGCAGTACTTC. The chain is built from TRBV18 and TRBJ2-7, with D maybe TRBD1 (6 bases). Germline V gives CDR1 KGHSH, CDR2 LQKENI. Trimming shortened V by 4 bases and J by 5 bases, and 15 bases separated the two germline ends. The CDR3 consists of 14 residues.

V gene TRBV27 combines with J gene TRBJ2-7; D tentatively reads TRBD1 or TRBD2 (6 bases each). The CDR3 contains 15 residues. Trimming took off 0 bases at V and 2 bases at J, with 11 bases between the two ends. From germline, CDR1 is MNHEY and CDR2 SMNVEV (reference sequence). The CDR3, as DNA: TGTGCCAGCAGTTTATCGAACAGGGAGGCCTACGAGCAGTACTTC. It is translated as CASSLSNREAYEQYF.

This clone was picked up a small number of times. The V gene is TRBV19, the J gene TRBJ1-1; TRBD1 agrees at 7 bases. Germline V gene lookup returns CDR1 LNHDA and CDR2 SQIVND (reference sequence). V lost 6 bases to trimming and J lost 3 bases; unmatched junction nucleotides: 13. The CDR3 totals 16 residues. The CDR3 region is CASSPTLAGGYTEAFF. CDR3 nucleotide sequence: TGTGCCAGTAGCCCAACGTTGGCAGGGGGATACACTGAAGCTTTCTTT.

The chain has TRBV11-2 and TRBJ1-2, with D perhaps TRBD1 (5 bases). The V end lost 3 bases, the J end lost 0 bases, and 11 bases lay between the germline ends. Germline V gives CDR1 SGHAT, CDR2 FQNNGV. The CDR3 is 15 amino acids. The CDR3 loop reads CASSFYRSPNYGYTF. For the CDR3, the DNA is TGTGCCAGCAGCTTTTACAGGTCCCCTAACTATGGCTACACCTTC.

V is TRBV9 and J is TRBJ1-2; 7 bases map to TRBD1. The CDR3 has 16 amino acids. V lost 0 bases and J lost 7; bases outside the gene matches: 12. Germline V gene lookup returns CDR1 SGDLS and CDR2 YYNGEE. The CDR3 loop is CASSVAIQGDLSGYTF. The CDR3 nucleotides read TGTGCCAGCAGCGTAGCTATCCAGGGGGATCTTTCTGGCTACACCTTC.

The chain combines TRBV18 with TRBJ1-1; weak D call: TRBD1 (5 bases). V was shortened by 1 base and J by 6 bases, with 21 bases between the two germline ends. Germline CDR1 is KGHSH and CDR2 is LQKENI. The CDR3 contains 17 residues. This CDR3 is CASSPQAGPTTRAEAFF. The CDR3 nucleotides read TGTGCCAGCTCACCACAAGCGGGACCGACTACAAGGGCTGAAGCTTTCTTT.

This sequence joins TRBV6-5 and TRBJ1-3; TRBD1 matches 8 bases. J lost 2 bases, V lost 5 bases, and 5 bases had no gene match. Germline V gene lookup returns CDR1 MNHEY and CDR2 SVGAGI. This CDR3 comprises 15 residues. CDR3 residues: CASSLDRVPGNTIYF. The CDR3 bases are TGTGCCAGCAGTCTGGACAGGGTCCCTGGAAACACCATATATTTT.

This sequence joins TRBV15 and TRBJ1-2; D is possibly TRBD1 (5 bases). Germline assignment: CDR1 LNHNV and CDR2 YYDKDF (reference sequence). V lost 3 bases and J 2 bases, leaving 10 bases between the germline ends. CDR3 size: 14 residues. For the CDR3, the DNA is TGTGCCACCAGCAGCATGCGGGGGAACTATGGCTACACCTTC. Translated, it gives CATSSMRGNYGYTF. The variable domain in full, with the rest retrieved from reference TRBV15 and TRBJ1-2, is DAMVIQNPRYQVTQFGKPVTLSCSQTLNHNVMYWYQQKSSQAPKLLFHYYDKDFNNEADTPDNFQSRRPNTSFCFLDIRSPGLGDTAMYLCATSSMRGNYGYTFGSGTRLTVV.